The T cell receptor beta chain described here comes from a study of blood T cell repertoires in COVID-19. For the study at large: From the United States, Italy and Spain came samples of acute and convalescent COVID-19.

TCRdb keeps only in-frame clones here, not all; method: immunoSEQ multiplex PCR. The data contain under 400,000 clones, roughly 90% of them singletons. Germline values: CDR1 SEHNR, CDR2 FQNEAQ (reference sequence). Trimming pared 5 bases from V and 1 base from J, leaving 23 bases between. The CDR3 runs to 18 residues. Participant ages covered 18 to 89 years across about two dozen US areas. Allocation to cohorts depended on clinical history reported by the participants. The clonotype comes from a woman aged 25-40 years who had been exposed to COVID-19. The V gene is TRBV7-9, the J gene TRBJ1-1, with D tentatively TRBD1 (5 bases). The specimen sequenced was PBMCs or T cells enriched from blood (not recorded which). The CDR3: CASSRDTLRGVRNTEAFF. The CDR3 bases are TGTGCCAGCAGCCGTGACACTTTACGGGGGGTCCGGAACACTGAAGCTTTCTTT. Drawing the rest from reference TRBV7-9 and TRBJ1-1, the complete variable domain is DTGVSQNPRHKITKRGQNVTFRCDPISEHNRLYWYRQTLGQGPEFLTYFQNEAQLEKSRLLSDRFSAERPKGSFSTLEIQRTEQGDSAMYLCASSRDTLRGVRNTEAFFGQGTRLTVV.